The 25 T cell receptor beta chains in this list originate from one sample, sequenced in a study of molecular identifiers for immune sequencing clone quantification. TCRdb fed the PCR reads into MiXCR, producing one record per CDR3 protein. The table has approximately 500,000 distinct CDR3 sequences, about 21% seen once. Sample: naive CD8+ T cells from blood, with Jurkat cell RNA spiked in. As for subset: FACS-sorted CD8+CD4-CCR7+CD45RA+ naive T cells. These receptors were obtained from a human donor in good health. Some libraries in this study had Jurkat cell RNA spiked in.

As for this clonotype: A read error may be the cause here, since a much bigger clone is one base away. CDR3 residues: CASSLKAASGWVEQYF. CDR3 in DNA: TGTGCCAGCAGTTTAAAGGCCGCTAGCGGGTGGGTTGAGCAGTACTTC. The genes are TRBV28 and TRBJ2-7; TRBD2 agrees at 8 bases. This CDR3 spans 16 amino acids. CDR1 and CDR2 from the germline V gene are MDHEN and SYDVKM. V shed 2 bases and J 7 bases; nucleotides not matched to a gene: 13.

As to this clonotype: This may be a read error, as it is one base from a much larger clone. This chain links TRBV20-1 with TRBJ2-7, with a tentative D call TRBD1 (7 bases). CDR3 length equals 13 residues. V lost 5 bases, J lost 2 bases, and 13 bases lay in between. Germline CDR1 is DFQATT and CDR2 is SNEGSKA (reference sequence). The CDR3 DNA reads as TGCAGTGCTGATACCAGGGGGGCCTACGAGCAGTACTTC. This gives the protein CSADTRGAYEQYF.

This clonotype was recorded many times. The chain has TRBV27 and TRBJ2-3; tentative D call: TRBD1 (5 bases). This CDR3 is 12 amino acids long. In germline, CDR1 is MNHEY, CDR2 SMNVEV (reference sequence). The germline V and J ends were trimmed by 7 bases and 4 bases, with 9 bases remaining between them. The CDR3 is CASTSRADTQYF. The CDR3 DNA is TGTGCCAGCACCTCCAGGGCAGATACGCAGTATTTT.

This clonotype was counted at least ten times. V gene TRBV6-6 combines with J gene TRBJ2-3; 8 bases map to TRBD2. Germline V gene sequence: CDR1 MNHNY, CDR2 SVGAGI (reference sequence). V lost 8 bases and J lost 2; bases outside the gene matches: 15. The CDR3 covers 17 residues. The CDR3 is CASVPIDGGGYTDTQYF. CDR3 sequence (DNA): TGTGCCAGCGTGCCAATCGACGGCGGGGGGTACACAGATACGCAGTATTTT.

This clonotype was observed at least ten times. The chain links TRBV4-3 to TRBJ2-2; D perhaps matches TRBD1 (6 bases). This CDR3 is 14 amino acids long. Germline V gene sequence: CDR1 LGHNA, CDR2 YSLEER. V gave up 0 bases and J gave up 6 bases, with 8 bases separating them. Here the CDR3 reads CASSQDWGPGELFF. DNA for the CDR3: TGCGCCAGCAGCCAAGATTGGGGGCCCGGGGAGCTGTTTTTT.

The CDR3 region is CASSSGFPGEQYF. The CDR3 bases are TGTGCCAGCAGTTCAGGGTTCCCGGGCGAGCAGTACTTC. J is TRBJ2-7 and V is TRBV6-2 or TRBV6-3, with D possibly being TRBD1 (5 bases). The CDR3 loop spans 13 amino acids. Germline CDR1 MNHEY, CDR2 SVGEGT. V shed 4 bases and J shed 6 bases, with 13 bases lying between them.

This clonotype was observed many times. This rearrangement joins TRBV30 to TRBJ1-2; 10 bases map to TRBD1. This CDR3 has 14 amino acids. The germline V gene has CDR1 GTSNPN and CDR2 SVGIG (reference sequence). The chain's CDR3 is CAETGGAGLRGYTF. The CDR3, as DNA: TGTGCTGAGACAGGGGGCGCCGGTTTAAGGGGCTACACCTTC.

The table lists this clonotype with many counts. The chain recombines TRBV28 with TRBJ2-7, with a tentative D call TRBD2 (6 bases). Trimming removed 3 bases at V and 2 bases at J, with 14 bases between. The CDR3 runs 15 residues. Germline assignment: CDR1 MDHEN and CDR2 SYDVKM. The CDR3 nucleotides are TGTGCCAGCAGTTTCCTAGGGACTGGCGCCTACGAGCAGTACTTC. Residues: CASSFLGTGAYEQYF. The entire variable domain, with the rest obtained from reference TRBV28 and TRBJ2-7, is as follows: DVKVTQSSRYLVKRTGEKVFLECVQDMDHENMFWYRQDPGLGLRLIYFSYDVKMKEKGDIPEGYSVSREKKERFSLILESASTNQTSMYLCASSFLGTGAYEQYFGPGTRLTVT.

This clonotype occurred many times. The gene calls are TRBV6-5 and TRBJ2-1, with 10 bases lining up with TRBD1. CDR3 length equals 14 residues. Per the germline V gene, CDR1 is MNHEY and CDR2 is SVGAGI. The J segment lost 7 bases and the V segment lost 5 bases, leaving 5 bases of the junction unmatched. The DNA for the CDR3 is TGTGCCAGCAGTGCCGGGACAGGGGAGAATGAGCAGTTCTTC. Its protein is CASSAGTGENEQFF.

V gene TRBV6-1 combines with J gene TRBJ2-3; D gene ambiguous. The CDR3 contains 16 residues. Germline-derived CDR1 and CDR2 are MNHNS and SASEGT. V was trimmed by 2 bases and J by 0 bases, leaving 12 bases between them. CDR3 residues: CASSERRWLSTDTQYF. Here the CDR3 DNA reads TGTGCCAGCAGTGAAAGGCGTTGGTTGAGCACAGATACGCAGTATTTT.

Only a few counts were recorded for this clonotype. The gene calls are TRBV7-9 and TRBJ2-7; D gene unclear. V gave up 1 base and J gave up 2 bases, with 9 bases separating them. This CDR3 contains 14 residues. The V gene's germline CDR1 is SEHNR and CDR2 FQNEAQ (reference sequence). Written as DNA, the CDR3 is TGTGCCAGCAGCTTAGTTCAGGAAACCTACGAGCAGTACTTC. It specifies CASSLVQETYEQYF.

This clonotype appeared many times. The chain recombines TRBV9 with TRBJ2-1; 7 bases map to TRBD2. The CDR3 has 16 residues. CDR1 is SGDLS, CDR2 YYNGEE, per germline. After removal of 2 bases from V and 4 bases from J, the junction contained 9 bases not matched to a gene. CDR3 in amino acids: CASSVGRGSGYNEQFF. CDR3 nucleotide sequence: TGTGCCAGCAGCGTCGGGCGCGGGAGTGGGTACAATGAGCAGTTCTTC.

A remark on this clonotype: It may be a read error: a sequence one base away is much more abundant. This chain joins TRBV4-3 and TRBJ1-1; D gene unclear. The germline V and J ends were trimmed by 1 base and 2 bases, with 11 bases remaining between them. The CDR3 loop spans 15 amino acids. The germline V gene has CDR1 LGHNA and CDR2 YSLEER. The CDR3 spells CASSQGSSGNTEAFF. The CDR3 bases are TGCGCCAGCAGCCAAGGGTCCTCAGGTAACACTGAAGCTTTCTTT.

This clonotype was seen many times. The chain joins TRBV12-3 or TRBV12-4 to TRBJ2-7; 8 bases fit TRBD2. This CDR3 has 12 residues. The V and J ends lost 6 bases and 5 bases, in that order; junction bases with no gene match: 3. The chain's CDR3 is CASSRGGNEQYF. The CDR3 DNA sequence: TGTGCCAGCAGCCGGGGGGGAAACGAGCAGTACTTC.

The chain recombines TRBV7-6 with TRBJ2-2, with 11 positions matching TRBD1. The trim removed 5 bases at V and 5 bases at J, leaving 13 bases unmatched. The CDR3 runs to 18 residues. Germline values: CDR1 SGHVS, CDR2 FNYEAQ. As DNA, the CDR3 is TGTGCCAGCAGCCCAGAGCGGGACAGGGGGACAATAACCGGGGAGCTGTTTTTT. Translating it yields CASSPERDRGTITGELFF. Based on the CDR3 plus reference TRBV7-6 and TRBJ2-2, the full variable domain is GAGVSQSPRYKVTKRGQDVALRCDPISGHVSLYWYRQALGQGPEFLTYFNYEAQQDKSGLPNDRFSAERPEGSISTLTIQRTEQRDSAMYRCASSPERDRGTITGELFFGEGSRLTVL.

This clonotype was observed many times. This chain joins TRBV19 and TRBJ2-2; D not resolved. CDR1 and CDR2 (germline): LNHDA, SQIVND (reference sequence). V lost 2 bases and J lost 4, with 11 bases in between. This CDR3 region has 15 residues. CDR3 in DNA: TGTGCCAGTAGTATACTCGGCACCTCCACCGGGGAGCTGTTTTTT. As protein: CASSILGTSTGELFF.

In this sample, this clonotype turned up a few times. The chain is built from TRBV19 and TRBJ2-1; D perhaps matches TRBD1 (5 bases). Trimming removed 5 bases at V and 9 bases at J, with 11 bases between. This CDR3 is built from 12 residues. Germline lookup yields CDR1 LNHDA and CDR2 SQIVND (reference sequence). The chain's CDR3 is CASSPFTGEQFF. Written as DNA, the CDR3 is TGTGCCAGTAGTCCTTTTACAGGTGAGCAGTTCTTC.

This clonotype was recorded at least ten times. The rearrangement joins TRBV5-4 to TRBJ2-3; TRBD2 matches at 8 bases. This CDR3 is 18 amino acids long. The trim removed 4 bases at V and 1 base at J, leaving 14 bases unmatched. Germline V gives CDR1 SGHNT, CDR2 YYREEE (reference sequence). In nucleotides, the CDR3 is TGTGCCAGCAGCCCAGGACTAGCCCTAGGGAGTCGCACAGATACGCAGTATTTT. Protein sequence: CASSPGLALGSRTDTQYF.

A remark on this clonotype: The final CDR3 position lacks the conserved phenylalanine or tryptophan, pointing to a likely read error. This sequence joins TRBV28 and TRBJ2-7; 8 nucleotides line up with TRBD2. The germline V gene has CDR1 MDHEN and CDR2 SYDVKM. J was trimmed by 4 bases and V by 4 bases; bases with no gene match: 12. The CDR3 is 16 amino acids. The CDR3 nucleotides read TGTGCCAGCAGTTCGACGTTAGCGGGAAGTTCTTACGAGCAGTACTCC. It encodes CASSSTLAGSSYEQYS.

This clonotype was seen a handful of times. The V gene is TRBV30, the J gene TRBJ2-2; 8 bases are shared with TRBD2. The CDR3 is made up of 14 amino acids. CDR1 and CDR2 (germline): GTSNPN, SVGIG (reference sequence). V dropped 4 bases and J dropped 5; count of bases not matched to a gene: 6. As DNA, the CDR3 is TGTGCCTGGAAATGGGGACTAGGTACCGGGGAGCTGTTTTTT. Translated: CAWKWGLGTGELFF.

This rearrangement joins TRBV19 to TRBJ2-1; D is possibly TRBD1 or TRBD2 (5 bases each). The V gene lost 1 base and the J gene lost 8 bases, with 15 bases spanning the gap. CDR1 is LNHDA and CDR2 is SQIVND in the germline V gene (reference sequence). This CDR3 contains 15 residues. CDR3 residues: CASSIVLRGLDEQFF. The CDR3 DNA sequence: TGTGCCAGTAGTATAGTTTTGAGGGGATTAGATGAGCAGTTCTTC.

The chain employs TRBV13 and TRBJ1-2; tentative D call: TRBD1 (6 bases). CDR1 PRHDT and CDR2 FYEKMQ come from the germline V gene (reference sequence). The CDR3 has 16 amino acids. Deletions cut 1 base from V and 0 bases from J, with 12 bases between. CDR3 nucleotide sequence: TGTGCCAGCAGCTTAGAAGGGGGGCGAACTAACTATGGCTACACCTTC. Its protein is CASSLEGGRTNYGYTF.

Ten or more counts support this clonotype. V is TRBV20-1 and J is TRBJ2-7; D is perhaps TRBD1 (6 bases). Germline-derived CDR1 and CDR2 are DFQATT and SNEGSKA (reference sequence). V lost 0 bases, J lost 4 bases, and 13 bases lay in between. The CDR3 has 14 residues. The CDR3 protein is CSARDTGRVYEQYF. DNA for the CDR3: TGCAGTGCTAGAGACACAGGGCGGGTGTACGAGCAGTACTTC.

This clonotype has just a few counts. J is TRBJ2-3 and V is TRBV27; 7 bases line up with TRBD2. Germline loops: CDR1 MNHEY, CDR2 SMNVEV (reference sequence). The V gene end was trimmed by 6 bases and the J gene end by 1 base; junction bases not matched to a gene: 7. This CDR3 has 15 amino acids. The CDR3 reads CASRPSGLGTDTQYF. The CDR3, as DNA: TGTGCCAGCAGGCCTAGCGGTCTAGGCACAGATACGCAGTATTTT.

This chain links TRBV7-2 with TRBJ1-4, with a tentative D call TRBD1 (5 bases). This CDR3 comprises 15 residues. Germline-derived CDR1 and CDR2 are SGHTA and FQGNSA. The V end lost 5 bases, the J end lost 8 bases, and 18 bases lay between the germline ends. CDR3 in DNA: TGTGCCAGCAGCGTATCAGCGGTCGGGGGGGAAAAACTGTTTTTT. It translates to CASSVSAVGGEKLFF. Using reference TRBV7-2 and TRBJ1-4 for the parts outside the CDR3, the full variable domain is GAGVSQSPSNKVTEKGKDVELRCDPISGHTALYWYRQSLGQGLEFLIYFQGNSAPDKSGLPSDRFSAERTGGSVSTLTIQRTQQEDSAVYLCASSVSAVGGEKLFFGSGTQLSVL.